Listed here are 3 T cell receptor beta chains from one sample, sequenced in a study of response to subunit inactivated influenza vaccine. TCRdb recomputed calls from the RT-PCR reads with MiXCR, one row per CDR3 protein. Of 150,000 to 200,000 distinct CDR3 sequences in the sample, 11% are singletons; the top ten hold around 12%. Specimen: non-naive T cells sorted from PBMCs, collected 45 days after vaccination. These receptors all come from a man aged 50 to 60 who received an inactivated influenza vaccine.

The chain has TRBV7-2 and TRBJ1-2; 10 bases align to TRBD1. The CDR3 extends over 15 amino acids. V lost 5 bases, J lost 4 bases, and 7 bases stayed unmatched. Per germline, CDR1 SGHTA and CDR2 FQGNSA. This chain's CDR3 is CASSERTGGGYGYTF. The CDR3 DNA reads as TGTGCCAGCAGCGAACGGACAGGGGGTGGCTATGGCTACACCTTC.

This clonotype occurred a few times. V and J are TRBV27 and TRBJ2-7; D uncertain. The germline V gene has CDR1 MNHEY and CDR2 SMNVEV (reference sequence). CDR3 length equals 13 residues. V was shortened by 4 bases and J by 3 bases, with 10 bases between the two germline ends. CDR3 DNA sequence: TGTGCCAGCAGTTACCGTATGAACTACGAGCAGTACTTC. This codes for CASSYRMNYEQYF.

V and J are TRBV5-6 and TRBJ1-1; D gene ambiguous. CDR3 length: 15 residues. Germline-derived CDR1 and CDR2 are SGHDT and YYEEEE. V was clipped by 1 base and J by 0 bases, with 10 bases between them. The CDR3 DNA is TGTGCCAGCAGCTTGTATTATAACATGAACACTGAAGCTTTCTTT. Its protein is CASSLYYNMNTEAFF.